These T cell receptor beta chains were read from a single sample in a study of cytotoxic CD8 clonotypes in ibrutinib-treated CLL. Clones were read by immunoSEQ multiplex PCR, and TCRdb kept only the in-frame ones, dropping some. The sample carries about 150,000 clones, roughly three quarters recorded once. Sequenced here: PBMCs, sampled after 24 months of ibrutinib treatment. The receptors originated from a human donor with chronic lymphocytic leukemia. Both conserved end residues are trimmed from each CDR3. The D gene is left open where the match is weak.

len: 10
d_gene: NA
j_gene: TRBJ2-7
v_gene: TRBV6-1
CDR3aa: ANGWGGGEQY

len: 12
d_gene: NA
j_gene: TRBJ2-5
v_gene: TRBV27
CDR3aa: ASSWGRGQETQY

len: 12
d_gene: TRBD2
j_gene: TRBJ2-1
v_gene: TRBV27
CDR3aa: ASPGLGFNNEQF

len: 14
d_gene: NA
j_gene: TRBJ2-5
v_gene: TRBV6-5
CDR3aa: ASSSPRLDGKETQY

len: 11
d_gene: NA
j_gene: TRBJ1-6
v_gene: TRBV27
CDR3aa: ASSLEGNSPLH

len: 13
d_gene: TRBD2
j_gene: TRBJ2-2
v_gene: TRBV10-3
CDR3aa: AISRLAGGDGELF

len: 12
d_gene: NA
j_gene: TRBJ2-5
v_gene: TRBV7-8
CDR3aa: ASSLVHTQETQY

len: 10
d_gene: NA
j_gene: TRBJ2-7
v_gene: TRBV4-2
CDR3aa: ATKGQTYEQY

len: 12
d_gene: TRBD1
j_gene: TRBJ1-2
v_gene: TRBV5-1
CDR3aa: ASSSTGEGYGYT

len: 14
d_gene: NA
j_gene: TRBJ1-4
v_gene: TRBV7-2
CDR3aa: ASSLFMGGFNEKLF

len: 12
d_gene: TRBD1
j_gene: TRBJ2-2
v_gene: TRBV12-5
CDR3aa: ASGLAGTGGQLF

len: 9
d_gene: NA
j_gene: TRBJ2-5
v_gene: TRBV20-1
CDR3aa: SAAGEETQY

len: 13
d_gene: NA
j_gene: TRBJ2-1
v_gene: TRBV7-2
CDR3aa: ASSYRAGLNNEQF

len: 12
d_gene: NA
j_gene: TRBJ1-6
v_gene: TRBV18
CDR3aa: ASSNELGTRSLH

len: 11
d_gene: NA
j_gene: TRBJ2-5
v_gene: TRBV2
CDR3aa: ASSERQAETQY

len: 11
d_gene: NA
j_gene: TRBJ1-4
v_gene: TRBV29-1
CDR3aa: SVVGATNEKLF

len: 12
d_gene: NA
j_gene: TRBJ1-5
v_gene: TRBV15
CDR3aa: ATSRGSGNQPQH

len: 9
d_gene: NA
j_gene: TRBJ2-2
v_gene: TRBV20-1
CDR3aa: SAPGTGELF

len: 15
d_gene: NA
j_gene: TRBJ2-6
v_gene: TRBV5-1
CDR3aa: ASSSSGTSSGANVLT

len: 13
d_gene: NA
j_gene: TRBJ2-5
v_gene: TRBV5-6
CDR3aa: ASNPARGAQETQY

len: 12
d_gene: TRBD2
j_gene: TRBJ2-1
v_gene: TRBV2
CDR3aa: ASLGLAGPNEQF

len: 10
d_gene: NA
j_gene: TRBJ1-2
v_gene: TRBV29-1
CDR3aa: SVGFRAYGYT

len: 11
d_gene: NA
j_gene: TRBJ1-5
v_gene: TRBV7-8
CDR3aa: ASSFGDNQPQH

len: 15
d_gene: NA
j_gene: TRBJ2-7
v_gene: TRBV28
CDR3aa: ASSLRMGAGSSYEQY

len: 11
d_gene: NA
j_gene: TRBJ1-1
v_gene: TRBV18
CDR3aa: ASSPRGTAEAF

len: 13
d_gene: TRBD1
j_gene: TRBJ2-7
v_gene: TRBV2
CDR3aa: ASSEDGTGPDEQY

len: 11
d_gene: NA
j_gene: TRBJ2-3
v_gene: TRBV9
CDR3aa: ASSGTGTDTQY

len: 13
d_gene: NA
j_gene: TRBJ2-3
v_gene: TRBV7-9
CDR3aa: ASSPRGGMTDTQY

len: 11
d_gene: NA
j_gene: TRBJ2-5
v_gene: TRBV2
CDR3aa: ASSETGPETQY

len: 12
d_gene: NA
j_gene: TRBJ2-5
v_gene: TRBV9
CDR3aa: ASSGPDPGETQY

len: 13
d_gene: TRBD1
j_gene: TRBJ2-7
v_gene: TRBV6-6
CDR3aa: ASRPPGQIPYEQY

len: 11
d_gene: TRBD1
j_gene: TRBJ2-5
v_gene: TRBV5-8
CDR3aa: ASSLGQPGTQY

len: 14
d_gene: TRBD1
j_gene: TRBJ1-2
v_gene: TRBV28
CDR3aa: ASSFAGQRTNYGYT

len: 12
d_gene: NA
j_gene: TRBJ2-2
v_gene: TRBV5-6
CDR3aa: ASMLGPDTGELF

len: 11
d_gene: TRBD1
j_gene: TRBJ1-2
v_gene: TRBV2
CDR3aa: ASSGQGAGGYT

len: 14
d_gene: NA
j_gene: TRBJ1-1
v_gene: TRBV9
CDR3aa: ASSVGGTGTWTEAF

len: 14
d_gene: TRBD1
j_gene: TRBJ1-1
v_gene: TRBV19
CDR3aa: ASSRDRRGANTEAF

len: 13
d_gene: NA
j_gene: TRBJ1-1
v_gene: TRBV28
CDR3aa: ASSLASAENTEAF

len: 11
d_gene: NA
j_gene: TRBJ2-2
v_gene: TRBV2
CDR3aa: ASSEAALGELF

len: 12
d_gene: NA
j_gene: TRBJ2-3
v_gene: TRBV10-3
CDR3aa: AISDQLGADTQY

len: 13
d_gene: TRBD1
j_gene: TRBJ1-5
v_gene: TRBV4-1
CDR3aa: ASSQEPTGNQPQH

len: 11
d_gene: TRBD2
j_gene: TRBJ2-7
v_gene: TRBV6-6
CDR3aa: ASKRDGHYEQY

len: 11
d_gene: NA
j_gene: TRBJ2-1
v_gene: TRBV28
CDR3aa: ASTDLWQTGQF

len: 14
d_gene: NA
j_gene: TRBJ1-4
v_gene: TRBV5-5
CDR3aa: ASSLGMVPTNEKLF

len: 12
d_gene: TRBD2
j_gene: TRBJ2-5
v_gene: TRBV11-1
CDR3aa: ASSSGTMEETQY

len: 12
d_gene: NA
j_gene: TRBJ1-4
v_gene: TRBV7-3
CDR3aa: ASSFRQPHEKLF

len: 17
d_gene: TRBD1
j_gene: TRBJ2-1
v_gene: TRBV5-1
CDR3aa: ASSRPGQGRIRVLNEQF

len: 14
d_gene: TRBD1
j_gene: TRBJ1-2
v_gene: TRBV5-4
CDR3aa: ASSLSDRGPNYGYT

len: 14
d_gene: TRBD2
j_gene: TRBJ2-2
v_gene: TRBV7-3
CDR3aa: ASSTPGGRSPGELF

len: 13
d_gene: NA
j_gene: TRBJ1-2
v_gene: TRBV6-1
CDR3aa: ASTRPGTPSYGYT

len: 11
d_gene: NA
j_gene: TRBJ2-5
v_gene: TRBV7-9
CDR3aa: ASTHDGGETQY

len: 11
d_gene: NA
j_gene: TRBJ1-5
v_gene: TRBV27
CDR3aa: ASSRQSNQPQH

len: 11
d_gene: NA
j_gene: TRBJ2-5
v_gene: TRBV7-8
CDR3aa: ASSPQPGETQY

len: 16
d_gene: NA
j_gene: TRBJ2-1
v_gene: TRBV27
CDR3aa: ASSLGVGRGSSYNEQF

len: 15
d_gene: NA
j_gene: TRBJ1-2
v_gene: TRBV21-1
CDR3aa: ASSAPIRNSGGCGYT

len: 11
d_gene: NA
j_gene: TRBJ2-7
v_gene: TRBV5-1
CDR3aa: ASRQDPVYEQY

len: 13
d_gene: NA
j_gene: TRBJ2-7
v_gene: TRBV18
CDR3aa: ASSLGGGPSYEQY